This TCR beta chain was obtained from a study of shared T cell receptors in the human thymus. Germline assignment: CDR1 GTSNPN and CDR2 SVGIG (reference sequence). This CDR3 is built from 14 residues. Unmatched junction bases numbered 10, after V lost 7 bases and J lost 6 bases. Profiled with immunoSEQ multiplex PCR; TCRdb holds only in-frame clones, not every one. This table holds about 660,000 clones, approximately 87% found once. These same records also appear under a second study, on human thymus T cells.

The chain uses TRBV30 and TRBJ1-4; TRBD1 agrees at 8 bases. What was sequenced was thymocytes. The receptor was isolated from a boy under three years old with a congenital heart defect. The CDR3 spells CASKGGQADEKLFF. In nucleotides, the CDR3 is TGTGCCTCCAAAGGGGGACAGGCGGATGAAAAACTGTTTTTT.